The source of this TCR beta chain is a study of early T cells in non-severe SARS-CoV-2 infection. Tagging with unique molecular identifiers was applied to individual cDNA molecules. TCRdb fed the 5' RACE reads into MiXCR, producing one record per CDR3 protein. The sample contains more than 65,000 distinct CDR3 sequences, about 13% of which appear only once. Study conclusions and caveats: There was a bias toward anti-spike CD8 responses in VDJdb matching, which missed private and CD4 specificities.

Regarding this clonotype: Its specificity is unknown.

The receptor was isolated from an adult who was a healthcare worker with PCR-confirmed SARS-CoV-2 infection or an uninfected control (not recorded which). Sequencing was performed on whole blood.

The CDR3 reads CAIKGSTDTQYF. The CDR3 DNA reads TGTGCCATCAAAGGCAGCACAGATACGCAGTATTTT. The chain recombines TRBV10-3 with TRBJ2-3; D not certain. This CDR3 has 12 residues. Germline CDR1 reads ENHRY; CDR2 reads SYGVKD. V was pared by 7 bases and J by 0 bases, with 5 bases between.